Each of the 28 T cell receptor beta chains below was sequenced from the same sample in a study of post-analysis software for immune sequencing data (dated by TCRdb to between 2014 and 2017). Which antigens these TCRs recognize remains unknown. The study at large found these results: Patients showed significantly higher frequencies than controls for several TRBV segments, among them TRBV5-6, TRBV5-1 and TRBV20-1.

Library preparation employed PCR. The reads were generated on an Illumina HiSeq 2500. Unique molecular identifiers were incorporated into TCR beta cDNA libraries to reduce PCR and sequencing biases. TCRdb reprocessed the public reads (quality trimming at Q25 with fastp, clone calling with MiXCR) and kept in-frame beta chains. Entries are consolidated by CDR3 protein sequence, retaining the most common genes and DNA. The sample yields roughly 580,000 distinct CDR3 sequences; around 44% were counted once. The biggest ten clones account for roughly 1.8% of the sample. Sample: blood. Receptors originate from a girl aged 10 to 17 with multiple sclerosis.

The DNA for the CDR3 is TGTGCCAGCACCCTTGTAGGGTTGTCGGAGGGCTACACCTTC. The encoded protein is CASTLVGLSEGYTF. This chain connects TRBV12-3 or TRBV12-4 to TRBJ1-2; no reliable D call. The CDR3 extends over 14 amino acids. V lost 7 bases, J lost 8 bases, and 20 bases lay in between.

The chain combines TRBV20-1 with TRBJ2-3; D possibly corresponds to TRBD2 (5 bases). CDR1 and CDR2 (germline): DFQATT, SNEGSKA (reference sequence). Trimming cost V 2 bases and J 3 bases, with 9 bases left between them. CDR3 length: 13 amino acids. CDR3 amino acids: CSARLARTDTQYF. The CDR3 DNA reads TGCAGTGCTAGACTAGCTAGGACAGATACGCAGTATTTT.

This chain links TRBV7-8 with TRBJ1-5; D not certain. The CDR3 is 13 residues long. Germline values: CDR1 SGHVS, CDR2 FQNEAQ. Trimming cost V 2 bases and J 7 bases, with 9 bases left between them. CDR3 region: CASSLSLVQPQHF. CDR3 in DNA: TGTGCCAGCAGCTTAAGTCTGGTCCAGCCCCAGCATTTT.

This clonotype turned up a few times. V is TRBV20-1 and J is TRBJ1-4, with D possibly TRBD1 on 6 matching bases. Germline CDR1 is DFQATT and CDR2 is SNEGSKA (reference sequence). CDR3 length: 13 amino acids. Between the trimmed V and J ends, which lost 7 bases and 11 bases, there was a span of 20 bases. In DNA, the CDR3 is TGCAGTGTTTGGGGCGGGGGGCAGGGGAAACTGTTTTTT. Protein sequence: CSVWGGGQGKLFF.

The rearrangement joins TRBV20-1 to TRBJ2-4, with 8 bases matching TRBD2. The J call may be in error: the DNA end matches TRBJ2-7 better. The CDR3 consists of 13 residues. In germline, CDR1 is DFQATT, CDR2 SNEGSKA (reference sequence). In DNA form, the CDR3 reads TGCAGTGCTAGCCGGGGGGGGTTGTACGAGCAGTACTTC. It specifies CSASRGGLYEQYF.

The J gene is TRBJ2-2, the V gene TRBV5-5; 8 positions agree with TRBD2. Germline V gene lookup returns CDR1 SGHKS and CDR2 YYEKEE (reference sequence). The CDR3 has 16 amino acids. Trimming at V came to 2 bases and at J to 5 bases, leaving 8 bases not matched to a gene. CDR3 amino acids: CASSFSSGELTGELFF. The CDR3 nucleotides read TGTGCCAGCAGCTTTAGTAGCGGGGAACTGACCGGGGAGCTGTTTTTT. Filled out from reference TRBV5-5 and TRBJ2-2, the complete variable domain reads DAGVTQSPTHLIKTRGQQVTLRCSPISGHKSVSWYQQVLGQGPQFIFQYYEKEERGRGNFPDRFSARQFPNYSSELNVNALLLGDSALYLCASSFSSGELTGELFFGEGSRLTVL.

The chain recombines TRBV6-5 with TRBJ1-2; D uncertain. V dropped 0 bases and J dropped 1 base, with 15 bases sitting between them. CDR3 size: 17 residues. CDR1 is MNHEY, CDR2 SVGAGI, per germline. Here the CDR3 DNA reads TGTGCCAGCAGTTACTCGATTATTCCGCGGGGTAACTATGGCTACACCTTC. Translated: CASSYSIIPRGNYGYTF.

This chain joins TRBV29-1 and TRBJ2-7, with a weak D call TRBD1 (5 bases). The J call is uncertain, as TRBJ2-5 better fits the DNA end. Germline CDR1 is SQVTM and CDR2 is ANQGSEA. CDR3 length: 11 amino acids. Here the CDR3 reads CSVGHRETQYF. The CDR3 nucleotides are TGCAGCGTTGGCCACAGGGAGACCCAGTACTTC.

The J gene is TRBJ1-5, the V gene TRBV7-2, with a tentative D call TRBD1 (6 bases). The CDR3 covers 14 residues. Germline-derived CDR1 and CDR2 are SGHTA and FQGNSA. The V end lost 5 bases, the J end lost 4 bases, and 12 bases lay between the germline ends. The CDR3 nucleotides read TGTGCCAGCAGCCCGTGGACAGAAAATCAGCCCCAGCATTTT. Protein product: CASSPWTENQPQHF.

This clonotype occurred a few times. The chain couples TRBV12-3 or TRBV12-4 to TRBJ2-1; D remains ambiguous. CDR3 length: 11 residues. Trimming removed 6 bases at V and 9 bases at J, with 9 bases between. CDR3 protein: CASSRLPEQFF. CDR3 sequence (DNA): TGTGCCAGCAGCCGACTGCCTGAGCAGTTCTTC.

The CDR3 sequence: CASSQQQRSTNEKLFF. The DNA for the CDR3 is TGCGCCAGCAGCCAACAACAAAGATCAACTAATGAAAAACTGTTTTTT. This rearrangement joins TRBV4-3 to TRBJ1-4; no definite D call. The V end was cut by 2 bases, the J end by 0 bases, with 10 bases between. Germline V gene data show CDR1 as LGHNA and CDR2 as YSLEER. The CDR3 runs to 16 residues.

This clonotype was counted a few times. The rearrangement joins TRBV7-9 to TRBJ2-7, with 7 bases lining up with TRBD2. The J segment lost 2 bases and the V segment lost 3 bases, leaving 7 bases of the junction unmatched. Germline lookup yields CDR1 SEHNR and CDR2 FQNEAQ (reference sequence). The CDR3 spans 15 residues. The CDR3 region is CASSFLGGRTYEQYF. The CDR3 DNA follows: TGTGCCAGCAGCTTCCTCGGCGGGAGAACCTACGAGCAGTACTTC.

A few counts support this clonotype. The rearrangement links TRBV9 to TRBJ2-7, with D perhaps being TRBD1 or TRBD2 (6 bases each). The CDR3 loop spans 16 amino acids. V lost 4 bases to trimming and J lost 1 base, with 18 bases between them. The V gene's germline CDR1 is SGDLS and CDR2 YYNGEE. The DNA of the CDR3 is TGTGCCAGCAGCTCCCCTAACGAGGGGGGTTCCTACGAGCAGTACTTC. It codes for CASSSPNEGGSYEQYF.

The J gene is TRBJ2-7, the V gene TRBV5-1; TRBD2 agrees at 9 bases. From germline, CDR1 is SGHRS and CDR2 YFSETQ. Trimming cost V 1 base and J 6 bases; bases outside gene matches: 11. The CDR3 runs 16 residues. CDR3 protein: CASSLLVRREGGEQYF. As DNA, the CDR3 is TGCGCCAGCAGCTTGTTGGTTAGGCGGGAGGGCGGCGAGCAGTACTTC.

Concerning this clonotype itself: This sequence may be a read error, since a much larger clone differs from it by one base. This chain uses TRBV12-3 or TRBV12-4 with TRBJ2-7; no firm D call. The CDR3 contains 15 residues. CDR3 DNA: TGTGCCGGCAGTTTGAGTGGTTGGGCCGCCTACGAGCAGTACTTC. Translated: CAGSLSGWAAYEQYF.

The count of this clonotype is one. This rearrangement joins TRBV7-2 to TRBJ2-1; the match to TRBD2 covers 10 bases. V lost 6 bases to trimming and J lost 6 bases; unmatched junction nucleotides: 2. The CDR3 runs 13 residues. Germline values: CDR1 SGHTA, CDR2 FQGNSA. CDR3 sequence reads: CASRLAGSNEQFF. CDR3 nucleotides: TGTGCCAGCAGACTAGCGGGAAGCAATGAGCAGTTCTTC.

This clonotype was counted at least ten times. This sequence joins TRBV20-1 and TRBJ2-5, with TRBD1 as a possible D gene (5 bases). Germline V gene sequence: CDR1 DFQATT, CDR2 SNEGSKA (reference sequence). The CDR3 is 11 amino acids. V lost 4 bases and J lost 5, with 8 bases in between. CDR3 nucleotides: TGCAGTGCTACCTCAGGGGAGACCCAGTACTTC. This gives the protein CSATSGETQYF.

J is TRBJ2-1 and V is TRBV10-3; 11 bases are shared with TRBD2. CDR1 and CDR2 (germline): ENHRY, SYGVKD. Trimming removed 9 bases from V and 7 bases from J; junction bases left unmatched: 8. The CDR3 runs 14 residues. This CDR3 reads CAMGALAGVNEQFF. The CDR3 coding sequence is TGTGCCATGGGGGCACTAGCGGGAGTTAATGAGCAGTTCTTC.

This clonotype was observed many times. The rearrangement uses TRBV5-1 and TRBJ2-7; perhaps TRBD1 as D (6 bases). The V end was cut by 4 bases, the J end by 3 bases, with 14 bases between. The germline CDR1 and CDR2 sequences are SGHRS and YFSETQ. The CDR3 runs to 14 residues. The DNA of the CDR3 is TGCGCCAGCAGCCTGGGACAAGGGCTCTACGAGCAGTACTTC. This sequence encodes CASSLGQGLYEQYF.

The table lists this clonotype with a few counts. The rearrangement joins TRBV28 to TRBJ2-7; 12 bases are shared with TRBD2. Germline CDR1 and CDR2: MDHEN and SYDVKM. V shed 5 bases and J 0 bases; nucleotides not matched to a gene: 5. This CDR3 is built from 16 residues. CDR3 in amino acids: CASSPAGLAGSYEQYF. The CDR3 bases are TGTGCCAGCAGTCCCGCGGGACTAGCGGGCTCCTACGAGCAGTACTTC.

This clonotype was seen a few times. This chain connects TRBV20-1 to TRBJ1-2, with D possibly TRBD1 on 5 matching bases. V was pared by 1 base and J by 0 bases, with 12 bases between. CDR1 is DFQATT and CDR2 is SNEGSKA in the germline V gene (reference sequence). The CDR3 consists of 15 residues. DNA of the CDR3: TGCAGTGCTAGAGCCGTAGACAGTTCTAACTATGGCTACACCTTC. Amino acid sequence: CSARAVDSSNYGYTF.

CDR3 sequence: CASSLQGVHSYNEQFF. As DNA, the CDR3 is TGTGCCAGCAGTCTACAGGGGGTCCACTCCTACAATGAGCAGTTCTTC. The genes are TRBV6-1 and TRBJ2-1, with TRBD1 matching 8 bases. The CDR3 contains 16 residues. V lost 5 bases to trimming and J lost 0 bases; unmatched junction nucleotides: 6. Germline V gives CDR1 MNHNS, CDR2 SASEGT.

This clonotype came up many times. An end of the junction differs from the germline gene, which may be a read error. The chain uses TRBV7-9 and TRBJ2-7; possibly TRBD1 for D (5 bases). The germline V gene encodes CDR1 SEHNR and CDR2 FQNEAQ (reference sequence). This CDR3 region has 14 residues. Written as DNA, the CDR3 is TGCGCCAGCAGCCTCGCTAGGGGCTCCTACGAGCAGTACTTC. Protein: CASSLARGSYEQYF.

The chain employs TRBV5-1 and TRBJ1-2; the D is unclear. Germline CDR1 reads SGHRS; CDR2 reads YFSETQ. The CDR3 runs 15 residues. V lost 0 bases and J 1 base, leaving 10 bases between the germline ends. The CDR3 spells CASSLETIFNYGYTF. CDR3 nucleotide sequence: TGCGCCAGCAGCTTGGAGACCATCTTTAACTATGGCTACACCTTC.

The V gene is TRBV11-2, the J gene TRBJ2-7; D gene ambiguous. The J call could be wrong; TRBJ2-5 is a better fit for the DNA end. The CDR3 contains 12 residues. Germline V CDR1 and CDR2: SGHAT, FQNNGV. The CDR3 region has the DNA TGTGCCAGCAGCTTAGTTAGCCCGACCCAGTACTTC. Translating it yields CASSLVSPTQYF.

This clonotype was seen more than once but under ten times. V usage is TRBV12-3 or TRBV12-4 and J usage is TRBJ2-5, with unresolved D. This CDR3 has 14 residues. The germline V and J ends were trimmed by 2 bases and 0 bases, with 7 bases remaining between them. This CDR3 reads CASSLIGNQETQYF. The CDR3 nucleotides read TGTGCCAGCAGTTTAATTGGCAACCAAGAGACCCAGTACTTC.

The rearrangement joins TRBV18 to TRBJ1-2; tentatively, D is TRBD1 (6 bases). Germline V gives CDR1 KGHSH, CDR2 LQKENI. V lost 4 bases and J lost 1, with 13 bases in between. The CDR3 runs to 15 residues. This CDR3 is CASSRRTVGNYGYTF. CDR3 nucleotide sequence: TGTGCCAGCTCACGGAGGACAGTCGGTAACTATGGCTACACCTTC.

The chain links TRBV5-1 to TRBJ1-1; 7 positions match TRBD1. Trimming took 4 bases from V and 2 from J; bases not matched to a gene: 5. The CDR3 spans 14 residues. Looked up from germline, CDR1 is SGHRS and CDR2 is YFSETQ. This CDR3 is CASSKGTANTEAFF. The CDR3 DNA reads TGCGCCAGCAGCAAGGGGACAGCCAACACTGAAGCTTTCTTT.